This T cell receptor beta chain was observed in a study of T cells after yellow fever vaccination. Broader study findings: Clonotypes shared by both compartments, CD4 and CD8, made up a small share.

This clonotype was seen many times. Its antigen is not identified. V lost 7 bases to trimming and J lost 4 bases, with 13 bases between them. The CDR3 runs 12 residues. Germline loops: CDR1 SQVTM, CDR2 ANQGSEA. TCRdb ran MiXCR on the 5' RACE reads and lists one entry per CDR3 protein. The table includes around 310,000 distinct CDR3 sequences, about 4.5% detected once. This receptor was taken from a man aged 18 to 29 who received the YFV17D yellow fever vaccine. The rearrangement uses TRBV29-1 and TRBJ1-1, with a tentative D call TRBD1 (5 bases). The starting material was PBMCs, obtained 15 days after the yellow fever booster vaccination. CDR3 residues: CSGRFGGTEAFF. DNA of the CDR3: TGCAGCGGGAGGTTTGGGGGCACTGAAGCTTTCTTT.